Included here is one TCR beta chain sequence, with context. Its binding antigen is unknown. No base-level quality is on record; no much larger clone is a single base apart. TCRbeta CDR3 regions were amplified from genomic DNA using the immunoSEQ Assay, a bias-controlled multiplex PCR. The original pipeline was this. Within the assay, amplification of reference gene primers was used to estimate how many nucleated cells each sample contained. To quantify the absolute abundance of each unique TCRbeta CDR3 rearrangement, sequence reads were collapsed and filtered. Productive Simpson clonality was computed per sample as the square root of Simpson's diversity index over productive rearrangements. The clones in this table, taken by TCRdb from immuneACCESS, are in-frame only. Not every clone is retained; where verified, under half of the shortfall comes from an unresolved V gene, and the cause of the rest is unknown. V and J calls and clone size are as listed in that table; D and trimming were resolved from the DNA. In all, the sample holds 200,000 or so clones, and approximately 80% of those were seen once. The ten largest clonotypes hold 10% to 15% of the sample.

CDR3 length: 17 amino acids, cysteine to phenylalanine. Left in the record is the CDR3 DNA by itself, 51 bases read in frame from the first base. From the germline V gene, CDR1 is SGDLS and CDR2 is YYNGEE. The germline V and J ends show losses of 3 bases and 2 bases respectively, and no gene match explains 7 bases of the junction. This record belongs to a study of blood T cell repertoires in COVID-19 (TCRdb year 2020). Regarding the complete study: Collaborator samples came from the United States, Italy and Spain and covered acute and convalescent phases of COVID-19. The dataset comprised deeply sampled blood TCRbeta repertoires from subjects exposed to, actively infected with, or recovered from COVID-19. Samples were obtained from the ongoing ImmuneRACE study (first 160 participants) and from about 1,300 subjects provided by 6 global collaborators. A freely available public database, intended as a resource for researchers studying the immune response to SARS-CoV-2, is where the repertoires were released. The material from the prospective study consisted of cDNA or gDNA derived from T cells, B-cell-depleted T cells, or PBMCs. Where HLA class I and class II types were available, the types were taken from metadata supplied by the sample provider, not from assay-based typing. Nearly every sample came with metadata listing a de-identified subject ID, COVID-19 status, age in years and sex. What the work shows at the level of the full study, not this receptor alone: The quantity of clinical and demographic metadata differed by source and by participant and was supplied without curation.

In Seattle, one collaborating source enrolled patients while the infection was active and tracked those patients longitudinally over the course of disease. Collaborating institutions collected whole blood in K2EDTA tubes following their own protocols. For TCRbeta analysis, collaborators shipped samples in one of three forms: frozen whole blood, isolated PBMCs, or DNA extracted from either of those sample types. The chain is made from TRBV9 and TRBJ2-3, with 12 central nucleotides matching TRBD2. The sequencing sample was made of peripheral blood. The sequence derives from a woman of 80 years or more with COVID-19, enrolled during active disease. The CDR3 sequence is CASSEPLAGGDTDTQYF. In nucleotide form, the sequence is TGTGCCAGCAGCGAACCCCTAGCGGGGGGGGACACAGATACGCAGTATTTT.